One sample yielded the 18 T cell receptor beta chains listed below, sequenced in a study of control samples from healthy donors and cancer patients. Assay used: immunoSEQ multiplex PCR; TCRdb lists only in-frame clones, some missing. The table has some 74,000 clones, 94% seen once. Sequenced input: blood. The receptors derive from a woman aged 30 to 39 in good health.

The rearrangement uses TRBV13 and TRBJ1-3; D gene unclear. This CDR3 is built from 14 residues. The V gene's germline CDR1 is PRHDT and CDR2 FYEKMQ (reference sequence). Trimming shortened V by 2 bases and J by 4 bases, and 9 bases separated the two germline ends. CDR3 nucleotides: TGTGCCAGCAGCTTATTGGAAGGCGGAAACACCATATATTTT. It codes for CASSLLEGGNTIYF.

The genes are TRBV4-1 and TRBJ1-1; D call uncertain. Trimming shortened V by 5 bases and J by 6 bases, and 16 bases separated the two germline ends. Germline loops: CDR1 MGHRA, CDR2 YSYEKL. The CDR3 loop spans 14 amino acids. The CDR3 spells CASSSPARGAEAFF. CDR3 DNA sequence: TGCGCCAGCAGCTCCCCGGCCCGGGGAGCTGAAGCTTTCTTT.

For this clone: Additional DNA sequences in this sample encode the identical CDR3. V usage is TRBV7-8 and J usage is TRBJ2-5, with 12 bases aligning to TRBD2. In germline, CDR1 is SGHVS, CDR2 FQNEAQ. The CDR3 spans 18 residues. The junction had 14 bases not matched to a gene; V was cut back by 4 bases and J by 5 bases. CDR3 in amino acids: CASSYRGGGLAGGETQYF. The CDR3 region has the DNA TGTGCCAGCAGCTATAGGGGGGGTGGCCTAGCGGGGGGGGAGACCCAGTACTTC. The whole variable domain, remainder taken from reference TRBV7-8 and TRBJ2-5, is GAGVSQSPRYKVAKRGQDVALRCDPISGHVSLFWYQQALGQGPEFLTYFQNEAQLDKSGLPSDRFFAERPEGSVSTLKIQRTQQEDSAVYLCASSYRGGGLAGGETQYFGPGTRLLVL.

Remarks on this clone: The sample holds other DNA sequences that translate to the same CDR3. The V call is TRBV3-1 (or the pseudogene TRBV3-2), the J call TRBJ1-2; D is ambiguous. V was clipped by 4 bases and J by 5 bases, with 8 bases between them. This CDR3 is 12 amino acids long. Germline values: CDR1 LGHDT, CDR2 YNNKEL (reference sequence). CDR3 in amino acids: CASSPGDYGYTF. The CDR3 nucleotides are TGTGCCAGCAGCCCCGGCGATTATGGCTACACCTTC.

The genes are TRBV15 and TRBJ1-1; D is ambiguous. The V and J ends lost 0 bases and 1 base respectively, with 6 bases between them. Germline CDR1 LNHNV, CDR2 YYDKDF (reference sequence). This CDR3 has 14 residues. The CDR3 region is CATSREFGNTEAFF. Written as DNA, the CDR3 is TGTGCCACCAGCAGAGAATTTGGGAACACTGAAGCTTTCTTT.

This rearrangement joins TRBV30 to TRBJ1-2, with TRBD1 matching 8 bases. V shed 0 bases, J shed 8 bases, and the junction held 8 bases outside the gene matches. Germline values: CDR1 GTSNPN, CDR2 SVGIG (reference sequence). CDR3 length: 14 residues. CDR3 residues: CAWSVDRGGEGYTF. As DNA, the CDR3 is TGTGCCTGGAGTGTTGACAGGGGAGGAGAGGGCTACACCTTC.

The V call is TRBV11-2, the J call TRBJ1-3, with a weak D call TRBD1 (5 bases). Per the germline V gene, CDR1 is SGHAT and CDR2 is FQNNGV. Between the trimmed V and J ends, which lost 0 bases and 0 bases, there was a span of 18 bases. This CDR3 comprises 19 residues. CDR3 residues: CASSLDGAIKRSSGNTIYF. The CDR3 nucleotides are TGTGCCAGCAGCTTAGATGGGGCAATCAAAAGAAGCTCTGGAAACACCATATATTTT.

V and J are TRBV6-5 and TRBJ1-5; D not resolved. There are 13 residues in the CDR3. V lost 6 bases and J 4 bases, leaving 10 bases between the germline ends. Per germline, CDR1 MNHEY and CDR2 SVGAGI. CDR3 sequence (DNA): TGTGCCAGCAGAATGACGGTAAATCAGCCCCAGCATTTT. Its protein product is CASRMTVNQPQHF.

This chain uses TRBV19 with TRBJ2-3; 8 bases match TRBD2. V dropped 3 bases and J dropped 4; count of bases not matched to a gene: 3. Germline V gene data show CDR1 as LNHDA and CDR2 as SQIVND (reference sequence). This CDR3 has 14 amino acids. The CDR3, as DNA: TGTGCCAGTAGTATTACGGGGGGGGCAGATACGCAGTATTTT. This sequence encodes CASSITGGADTQYF.

The rearrangement joins TRBV2 to TRBJ2-1, with 7 bases aligning to TRBD2. The trim removed 6 bases at V and 1 base at J, leaving 6 bases unmatched. CDR3 size: 15 residues. Germline lookup yields CDR1 SNHLY and CDR2 FYNNEI. CDR3: CASSFTSVSYNEQFF. The CDR3 DNA is TGTGCCAGCAGCTTTACTAGCGTGTCCTACAATGAGCAGTTCTTC. Based on the CDR3 plus reference TRBV2 and TRBJ2-1, the full variable domain is EPEVTQTPSHQVTQMGQEVILRCVPISNHLYFYWYRQILGQKVEFLVSFYNNEISEKSEIFDDQFSVERPDGSNFTLKIRSTKLEDSAMYFCASSFTSVSYNEQFFGPGTRLTVL.

The chain carries TRBV4-1 and TRBJ1-1; D is unresolved. This CDR3 is built from 12 residues. V gave up 4 bases and J gave up 1 base, with 4 bases separating them. CDR1 MGHRA and CDR2 YSYEKL come from the germline V gene. This CDR3 is CASSPGNTEAFF. In DNA, the CDR3 is TGCGCCAGCAGCCCAGGGAACACTGAAGCTTTCTTT.

For this clone: Other DNA sequences in the sample encode the same CDR3. The V call is TRBV2, the J call TRBJ1-1; D gene unclear. The germline V and J ends were trimmed by 7 bases and 1 base, with 10 bases remaining between them. Germline CDR1 is SNHLY and CDR2 is FYNNEI. CDR3 length: 13 residues. Here the CDR3 DNA reads TGTGCCAGCACAGGCGGGAGGAACACTGAAGCTTTCTTT. Residues: CASTGGRNTEAFF. The whole variable domain, filled in from reference TRBV2 and TRBJ1-1, reads EPEVTQTPSHQVTQMGQEVILRCVPISNHLYFYWYRQILGQKVEFLVSFYNNEISEKSEIFDDQFSVERPDGSNFTLKIRSTKLEDSAMYFCASTGGRNTEAFFGQGTRLTVV.

The CDR3 nucleotides read TGTGCCAGCTCACCGAACATCTTGCAGCCCCAGCATTTT. Protein: CASSPNILQPQHF. The chain uses TRBV18 and TRBJ1-5; D gene unclear. In germline, CDR1 is KGHSH, CDR2 LQKENI. This CDR3 contains 13 residues. Trimming removed 3 bases at V and 7 bases at J, with 10 bases between.

The rearrangement uses TRBV27 and TRBJ2-4; weak D call: TRBD1 (6 bases). The CDR3 has 15 amino acids. In germline, CDR1 is MNHEY, CDR2 SMNVEV (reference sequence). V was trimmed by 8 bases and J by 1 base, leaving 15 bases between them. The CDR3 coding sequence is TGTGCCAGCCGAAATCAGGGGATTGCCAAAAACATTCAGTACTTC. It specifies CASRNQGIAKNIQYF.

The chain employs TRBV30 and TRBJ1-2, with D hard to call. V was trimmed by 2 bases and J by 6 bases, leaving 7 bases between them. CDR3 length equals 11 residues. In germline, CDR1 is GTSNPN, CDR2 SVGIG (reference sequence). CDR3 coding DNA: TGTGCCTGGAGTTGGGAGGATGGCTACACCTTC. Protein sequence: CAWSWEDGYTF.

The CDR3 DNA reads as TGCGCCAGCAGCTTGGAGCCTAGCGGGCTCTATGAGCAGTTCTTC. Encoded protein: CASSLEPSGLYEQFF. The chain combines TRBV5-1 with TRBJ2-1, with 8 positions matching TRBD2. The germline V gene encodes CDR1 SGHRS and CDR2 YFSETQ. The CDR3 is made up of 15 amino acids. V shed 0 bases, J shed 8 bases, and the junction held 7 bases outside the gene matches.

The CDR3 bases are TGTGCCAGCAGTCTCAGGGGTCCTAACTATGGCTACACCTTC. It is translated as CASSLRGPNYGYTF. This chain uses TRBV28 with TRBJ1-2; D might be TRBD1 (6 bases). Germline CDR1 is MDHEN and CDR2 is SYDVKM. There are 14 residues in the CDR3. Trimming pared 5 bases from V and 0 bases from J, leaving 10 bases between.

The chain recombines TRBV27 with TRBJ2-5, with TRBD1 identical over 8 bases. J gave up 3 bases and V 5 bases, and 11 bases lay outside the gene matches. This CDR3 is 16 amino acids long. CDR1 is MNHEY and CDR2 is SMNVEV in the germline V gene (reference sequence). CDR3 protein: CASSPLGAGGKETQYF. DNA of the CDR3: TGTGCCAGCAGTCCACTCGGGGCAGGGGGCAAAGAGACCCAGTACTTC.